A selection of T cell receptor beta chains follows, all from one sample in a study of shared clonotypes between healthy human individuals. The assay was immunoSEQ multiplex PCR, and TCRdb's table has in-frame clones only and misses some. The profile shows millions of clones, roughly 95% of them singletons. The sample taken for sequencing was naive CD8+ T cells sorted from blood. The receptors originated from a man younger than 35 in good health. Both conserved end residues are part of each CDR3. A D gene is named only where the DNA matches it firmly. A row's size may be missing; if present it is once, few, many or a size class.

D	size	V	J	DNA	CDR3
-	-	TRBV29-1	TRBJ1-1	TGCAGCGCCCATAGGGCAGGGGACACTGAAGCTTTCTTT	CSAHRAGDTEAFF
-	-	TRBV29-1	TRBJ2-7	TGCAGCGTTGAACCATTGGGCTTAAGCTCCTACGAGCAGTACTTC	CSVEPLGLSSYEQYF
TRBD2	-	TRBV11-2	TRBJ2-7	TGTGCCAGCAGCGGACTCGGGACTAGCGGGGCCTACGAGCAGTACTTC	CASSGLGTSGAYEQYF
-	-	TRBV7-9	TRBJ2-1	TGTGCCAGCAGCTTACCCCCAGTCGGGGAGCAGTTCTTC	CASSLPPVGEQFF
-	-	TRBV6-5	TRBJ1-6	TGTGCCAGCAGTTCCTACCGGGAGACCAATTCACCCCTCCACTTT	CASSSYRETNSPLHF
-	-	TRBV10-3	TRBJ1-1	TGTGCCATCAGTGATCCGACGGGTACGAGCACTGAAGCTTTCTTT	CAISDPTGTSTEAFF
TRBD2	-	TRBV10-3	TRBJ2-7	TGTGCCATCAGCCCCGGGGGGGGCGAGCAGTACTTC	CAISPGGGEQYF
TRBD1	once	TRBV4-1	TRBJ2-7	TGCGCCAGCAGCCAAGATTCGGTTTTTGCGACAGGGGGTCGCTACGAGCAGTACTTC	CASSQDSVFATGGRYEQYF
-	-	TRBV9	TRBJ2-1	TGTGCCAGCAGCTCCCCTCTGTGGGGCCCAGAGGCGTACAATGAGCAGTTCTTC	CASSSPLWGPEAYNEQFF
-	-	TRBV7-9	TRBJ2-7	TGTGCCAGCAGTCCCAAGGGGAGTAGCTCCTACGAGCAGTACTTC	CASSPKGSSSYEQYF
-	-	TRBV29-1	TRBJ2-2	TGCAGCGTCCCAGGAGCGAACACCGGGGAGCTGTTTTTT	CSVPGANTGELFF
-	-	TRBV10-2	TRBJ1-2	TGCGCCAGCAGTGAGTCTCTCAGGCCCTATGGCTACACCTTC	CASSESLRPYGYTF
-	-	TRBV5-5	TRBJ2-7	TGTGCCAGCAGCTTGAATTCCTACGAGCAGTACTTC	CASSLNSYEQYF
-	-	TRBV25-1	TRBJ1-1	TGTGCCAGCAGTGAAGGATCGTTTGCTGAAGCTTTCTTT	CASSEGSFAEAFF
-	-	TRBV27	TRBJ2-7	TGTGCCAGCAGTTTTGGCCCTAGGGGGACTTACGAGCAGTACTTC	CASSFGPRGTYEQYF
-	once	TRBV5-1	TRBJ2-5	TGCGCCAGCAGCACAATGGGGGAGACCCAGTACTTC	CASSTMGETQYF
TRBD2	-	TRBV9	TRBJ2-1	TGTGCCAGCAGCGTAGTGGTAGCGGGAGGCGGTGAGCAGTTCTTC	CASSVVVAGGGEQFF
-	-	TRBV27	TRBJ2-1	TGTGCCAGCAGCCCTGGACTTTCTGCGGGGAATGAGCAGTTCTTC	CASSPGLSAGNEQFF
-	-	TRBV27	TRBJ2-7	TGTGCCAGCAGTTTACACCCCGAGCAGTACTTC	CASSLHPEQYF
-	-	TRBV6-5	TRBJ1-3	TGTGCCAGCAGTTACGGACTGAGCTCTGGAAACACCATATATTTT	CASSYGLSSGNTIYF
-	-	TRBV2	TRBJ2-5	-	CASRDHFGQGQETQYF
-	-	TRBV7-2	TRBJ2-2	TGTGCCAGCAGCTTTGAACTGTTGCTCGGGGAGCTGTTTTTT	CASSFELLLGELFF
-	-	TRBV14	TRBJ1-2	TGTGCCAGCAGCCAAGTCGCAGGGATAGGGTATGGCTACACCTTC	CASSQVAGIGYGYTF
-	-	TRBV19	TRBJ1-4	TGTGCCAGTAGTACAGGGAACCTCGGTGAAAAACTGTTTTTT	CASSTGNLGEKLFF
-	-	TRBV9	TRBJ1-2	-	CASSAFGEGSGYTF
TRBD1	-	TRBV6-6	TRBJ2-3	TGTGCCAGCAGTGGGACAGACACAGATACGCAGTATTTT	CASSGTDTDTQYF
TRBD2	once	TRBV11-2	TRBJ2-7	TGTGCCAGCAGCTTGGGCGCGGGAGGGCCGGGCGAGCAGTACTTC	CASSLGAGGPGEQYF
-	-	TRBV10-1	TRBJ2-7	TGCGCCAGCAGCAGGGGCCCCGAGCAGTACTTC	CASSRGPEQYF
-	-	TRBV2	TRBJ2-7	TGTGCCAGCAGTGAGGCGGCAGGGCTCAACGAGCAGTACTTC	CASSEAAGLNEQYF
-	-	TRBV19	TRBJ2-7	TGTGCCAGTAGTCCCGACAGTACCTACGAGCAGTACTTC	CASSPDSTYEQYF
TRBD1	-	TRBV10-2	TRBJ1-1	TGCGCCAGCAGTGATTGGACAGGGGAGAACACTGAAGCTTTCTTT	CASSDWTGENTEAFF
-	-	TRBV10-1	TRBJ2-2	TGCGCCAGCAGTGGCCCAGGATCCGGGGAGCTGTTTTTT	CASSGPGSGELFF
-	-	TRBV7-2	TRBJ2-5	TGTGCCAGCAGCTTACGGGCTAGCCCCCAAGAGACCCAGTACTTC	CASSLRASPQETQYF
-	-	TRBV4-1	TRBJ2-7	TGCGCCAGCAGCCAAGCGGCAGGGGCCTCCTACGAGCAGTACTTC	CASSQAAGASYEQYF
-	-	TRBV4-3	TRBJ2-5	TGCGCCAGCAGCCAAGATTTCGCCCCAGAGACCCAGTACTTC	CASSQDFAPETQYF
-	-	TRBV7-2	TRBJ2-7	TGTGCCAGCAGCTTAGCGGGAGTCTCCTACGAGCAGTACTTC	CASSLAGVSYEQYF
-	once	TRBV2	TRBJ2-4	TGTGCCAGCAGTGAAGGGACGGGGAAAAACATTCAGTACTTC	CASSEGTGKNIQYF
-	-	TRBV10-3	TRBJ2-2	TGTGCCATCAGTGCCGGATTAAGCGGGGAGCTGTTTTTT	CAISAGLSGELFF
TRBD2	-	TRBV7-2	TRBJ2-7	TGTGCCAGCAGCCTAACTAGCGGGAGGGGAGCCGAGCAGTACTTC	CASSLTSGRGAEQYF
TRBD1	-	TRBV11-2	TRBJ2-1	TGTGCCAGCAGCCAGACCGGGACAGGGATGGGTCAGCAGTTCTTC	CASSQTGTGMGQQFF
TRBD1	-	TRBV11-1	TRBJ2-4	TGTGCCAGCAGCACGGGACAGGGTGAGAACATTCAGTACTTC	CASSTGQGENIQYF
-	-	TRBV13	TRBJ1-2	TGTGCCAGCAGTGGCGGAAACTATGGCTACACCTTC	CASSGGNYGYTF
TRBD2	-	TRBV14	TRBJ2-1	TGTGCCAGCAGCCAAACACTAGCGGGAGGTAGTGAGCAGTTCTTC	CASSQTLAGGSEQFF
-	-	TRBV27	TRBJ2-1	TGTGCCAGCAGTTTATTGGGGCCTGGAAATGAGCAGTTCTTC	CASSLLGPGNEQFF
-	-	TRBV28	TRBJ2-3	TGTGCCAGCAGTTTAATGTCCGGCCCTCCAGCAGATACGCAGTATTTT	CASSLMSGPPADTQYF
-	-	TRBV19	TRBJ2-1	TGTGCCAGTAGTATAGATGCAGGCACAATGGAGCAGTTCTTC	CASSIDAGTMEQFF
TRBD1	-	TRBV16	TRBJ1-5	TGTGCCAGCAGCCAGGGACAGGGTGTTCAGCCCCAGCATTTT	CASSQGQGVQPQHF
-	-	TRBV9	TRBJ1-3	TGTGCCAGCAGCGTATGGGGCAGCTCTGGAAACACCATATATTTT	CASSVWGSSGNTIYF
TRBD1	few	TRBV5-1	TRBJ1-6	TGCGCCAGCAGCTTGGCCCCTGACAGGGACAATTCACCCCTCCACTTT	CASSLAPDRDNSPLHF
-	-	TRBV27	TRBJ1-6	TGTGCCAGCAGTTTCCTTAGTCCCGGTTCACCCCTCCACTTT	CASSFLSPGSPLHF
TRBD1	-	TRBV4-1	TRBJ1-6	TGCGCCAGCAGCCAAACCGTGGGACAGGGATATAATTCACCCCTCCACTTT	CASSQTVGQGYNSPLHF
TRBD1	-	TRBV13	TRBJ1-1	TGTGCCAGCAGGGCGACAGGGAGGAACACTGAAGCTTTCTTT	CASRATGRNTEAFF